A single T cell receptor beta chain is shown here with its context. Methods used by the authors: It was from reference gene primer amplification that nucleated cell counts were estimated. The assay was immunoSEQ multiplex PCR, and TCRdb's table has in-frame clones only and misses some. D and trimming come from the DNA, and the V and J calls and clone size come from that table. The sample holds about 210,000 clones; under 95% are singletons and the top ten take around 1.2%. V lost 3 bases to trimming and J lost 7 bases, with 6 bases between them. The CDR3 consists of 10 residues. The germline gives CDR1 GTSNPN, CDR2 SVGIG (reference sequence). This sample stems from a study of blood T cell repertoires in COVID-19. For the study at large: Sites in the United States, Italy and Spain provided acute and convalescent COVID-19 samples. The cDNA or gDNA used as material had been derived from T cells, B-cell-depleted T cells, or PBMCs.

This sequence joins TRBV30 and TRBJ1-1; D remains ambiguous. The origin of this receptor is a young man with acute or convalescent COVID-19. The sequenced material came from peripheral blood. CDR3 amino acids: CAWSTVEAFF. CDR3 in DNA: TGTGCCTGGAGCACAGTTGAAGCTTTCTTT.